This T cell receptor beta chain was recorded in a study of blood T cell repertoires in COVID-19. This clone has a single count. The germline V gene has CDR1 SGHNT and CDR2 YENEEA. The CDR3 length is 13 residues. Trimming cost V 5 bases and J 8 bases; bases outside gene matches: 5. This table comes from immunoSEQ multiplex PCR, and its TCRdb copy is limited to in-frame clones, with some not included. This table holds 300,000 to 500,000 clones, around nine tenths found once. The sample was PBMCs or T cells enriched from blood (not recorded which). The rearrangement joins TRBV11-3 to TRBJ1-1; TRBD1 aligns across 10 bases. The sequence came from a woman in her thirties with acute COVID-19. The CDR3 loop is CASSRGQGGEAFF. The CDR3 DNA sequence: TGTGCCAGCAGCCGTGGACAGGGGGGCGAAGCTTTCTTT.